The 26 T cell receptor beta chains below all came from one sample that was sequenced in a study of T cell responses to AZD1222 COVID-19 vaccine (dated by TCRdb to the early 2020s). What the time point label conveys for this sample: baseline before first vaccination. According to the study, the label for this sample's treatment or condition signals: meningococcal conjugate vaccine given as trial control. Library preparation was by the immunoSEQ multiplex PCR assay. The clones in this table, taken by TCRdb from immuneACCESS, are in-frame only. Not every clone is retained; where verified, under half of the shortfall comes from an unresolved V gene, and the cause of the rest is unknown. The table for this sample lists approximately 83,000 clones; around 90% of them were counted only once. About 4.9% of the sample is taken by the ten largest. The specimen comprised peripheral blood, sampled on day 0 of MenACWY control vaccination. Receptor source: an adult in good health.

This clone was counted a single time. The chain recombines TRBV2 with TRBJ2-3, with 7 positions matching TRBD2. The V gene end was trimmed by 6 bases and the J gene end by 1 base; junction bases not matched to a gene: 7. CDR3 length: 15 residues. Germline lookup yields CDR1 SNHLY and CDR2 FYNNEI. The DNA for the CDR3 is TGTGCCAGCAGGGAAAAGAGCGGGGGCACAGATACGCAGTATTTT. Its protein product is CASREKSGGTDTQYF.

The V gene is TRBV29-1, the J gene TRBJ2-1; D remains unclear. This CDR3 region has 16 residues. Trimming pared 1 base from V and 1 base from J, leaving 14 bases between. In germline, CDR1 is SQVTM, CDR2 ANQGSEA. CDR3 amino acids: CSVEGEPGQSYNEQFF. For the CDR3, the DNA is TGCAGCGTTGAAGGGGAACCCGGCCAGTCCTACAATGAGCAGTTCTTC.

This chain connects TRBV5-1 to TRBJ1-4; D is uncertain. From germline, CDR1 is SGHRS and CDR2 YFSETQ. This CDR3 contains 15 residues. The V end lost 4 bases, the J end lost 7 bases, and 17 bases lay between the germline ends. The CDR3 nucleotides are TGCGCCAGCAGCCAGTCCGGGGAATACAGTGAAAAACTGTTTTTT. Its protein is CASSQSGEYSEKLFF.

The chain recombines TRBV7-2 with TRBJ2-3, with D unclear. V was clipped by 5 bases and J by 9 bases, with 12 bases between them. Germline CDR1 and CDR2: SGHTA and FQGNSA. The CDR3 contains 12 residues. DNA for the CDR3: TGTGCCAGCAGCCTCGGGTTAGACACGCAGTATTTT. This gives the protein CASSLGLDTQYF. Full variable domain (rest looked up from reference TRBV7-2 and TRBJ2-3): GAGVSQSPSNKVTEKGKDVELRCDPISGHTALYWYRQSLGQGLEFLIYFQGNSAPDKSGLPSDRFSAERTGGSVSTLTIQRTQQEDSAVYLCASSLGLDTQYFGPGTRLTVL.

The chain joins TRBV3-1 (or the pseudogene TRBV3-2) to TRBJ2-7, with D unclear. CDR1 and CDR2 from the germline V gene are LGHDT and YNNKEL (reference sequence). The CDR3 spans 14 residues. V lost 1 base and J lost 3, with 10 bases in between. CDR3 bases: TGTGCCAGCAGCCAAGGGTGGAGCCGCTACGAGCAGTACTTC. Amino acid sequence: CASSQGWSRYEQYF.

This CDR3 reads CASSLETSSSGQYF. Written as DNA, the CDR3 is TGCGCCAGCAGCCTGGAGACTAGCAGCAGCGGGCAGTACTTC. V gene TRBV5-1 combines with J gene TRBJ2-7; 7 nucleotides agree with TRBD2. The germline V gene has CDR1 SGHRS and CDR2 YFSETQ. The CDR3 totals 14 residues. The junction had 13 bases not matched to a gene; V was cut back by 4 bases and J by 9 bases.

The gene calls are TRBV7-3 and TRBJ2-1; D call uncertain. Trimming took off 0 bases at V and 1 base at J, with 7 bases between the two ends. CDR1 and CDR2 (germline): SGHTA, FQGTGA. The CDR3 length is 15 residues. The CDR3 is CASSLTRGSYNEQFF. As DNA, the CDR3 is TGTGCCAGCAGCTTAACTAGAGGATCCTACAATGAGCAGTTCTTC.

The chain carries TRBV10-3 and TRBJ2-5; D is unresolved. The germline gives CDR1 ENHRY, CDR2 SYGVKD. V lost 2 bases and J lost 0, with 7 bases in between. The CDR3 loop spans 14 amino acids. The CDR3: CAISEEQNQETQYF. The DNA of the CDR3 is TGTGCCATCAGTGAGGAGCAGAACCAAGAGACCCAGTACTTC.

This clone was counted a single time. The V gene is TRBV5-4, the J gene TRBJ1-1; D is undetermined. Germline CDR1 reads SGHNT; CDR2 reads YYREEE (reference sequence). Between the trimmed V and J ends, which lost 0 bases and 6 bases, there was a span of 12 bases. The CDR3 contains 14 residues. The CDR3 protein is CASSLETAVAEAFF. The CDR3 DNA is TGTGCCAGCAGCTTGGAGACGGCAGTAGCTGAAGCTTTCTTT. Full variable domain (missing parts from reference TRBV5-4 and TRBJ1-1): ETGVTQSPTHLIKTRGQQVTLRCSSQSGHNTVSWYQQALGQGPQFIFQYYREEENGRGNFPPRFSGLQFPNYSSELNVNALELDDSALYLCASSLETAVAEAFFGQGTRLTVV.

V and J are TRBV28 and TRBJ1-6; D gene uncertain. Trimming took off 3 bases at V and 0 bases at J, with 9 bases between the two ends. Germline CDR1 reads MDHEN; CDR2 reads SYDVKM. The CDR3 is made up of 16 amino acids. CDR3 in DNA: TGTGCCAGCAGTTTTGACCAGAGCTCCTATAATTCACCCCTCCACTTT. It translates to CASSFDQSSYNSPLHF.

This sequence joins TRBV2 and TRBJ2-7; 11 positions match TRBD2. With 6 bases clipped from V and 0 bases from J, the junction kept 19 bases outside the gene matches. The CDR3 runs 20 residues. Germline V gene sequence: CDR1 SNHLY, CDR2 FYNNEI. In DNA form, the CDR3 reads TGTGCCAGCAGCAATCGACTGGGGACTAGCGGCTTCGAAAGCTCCTACGAGCAGTACTTC. Its protein is CASSNRLGTSGFESSYEQYF.

V is TRBV15 and J is TRBJ1-1; D call uncertain. The germline gives CDR1 LNHNV, CDR2 YYDKDF (reference sequence). Trimming cost V 5 bases and J 0 bases, with 16 bases left between them. The CDR3 runs to 16 residues. The CDR3, as DNA: TGTGCCACCAGCCCCAACCACCAGCTTATGAACACTGAAGCTTTCTTT. This sequence encodes CATSPNHQLMNTEAFF.

This clone was observed once. The chain couples TRBV15 to TRBJ2-7; D is unresolved. Trimming pared 4 bases from V and 3 bases from J, leaving 7 bases between. CDR3 length: 12 amino acids. Per germline, CDR1 LNHNV and CDR2 YYDKDF (reference sequence). CDR3 protein: CATSTGNYEQYF. The CDR3 bases are TGTGCCACCAGCACCGGTAACTACGAGCAGTACTTC.

The chain links TRBV11-2 to TRBJ2-1, with 7 bases matching TRBD2. Germline assignment: CDR1 SGHAT and CDR2 FQNNGV. The CDR3 length is 15 residues. With 2 bases clipped from V and 8 bases from J, the junction kept 9 bases outside the gene matches. The CDR3: CASSLLRGSYDEQFF. In DNA form, the CDR3 reads TGTGCCAGCAGCTTACTTCGCGGGAGTTACGATGAGCAGTTCTTC.

The chain combines TRBV14 with TRBJ2-1; 10 bases fit TRBD2. There are 15 residues in the CDR3. Germline-derived CDR1 and CDR2 are SGHDN and FVKESK. V lost 6 bases, J lost 4 bases, and 6 bases stayed unmatched. CDR3 in DNA: TGTGCCAGCAGACCGACTAGCGGGCGGTACAATGAGCAGTTCTTC. It specifies CASRPTSGRYNEQFF.

The chain couples TRBV28 to TRBJ1-5, with D unclear. CDR3 length equals 15 residues. CDR1 is MDHEN, CDR2 SYDVKM, per germline. Trimming took 4 bases from V and 3 from J, leaving 13 bases between them. CDR3 sequence: CASSSTGVPNQPQHF. The CDR3 DNA follows: TGTGCCAGCAGTTCGACTGGGGTACCCAATCAGCCCCAGCATTTT.

The chain employs TRBV11-2 and TRBJ2-1; D not certain. The CDR3 runs to 15 residues. CDR1 and CDR2 (germline): SGHAT, FQNNGV. Trimming cost V 2 bases and J 9 bases, with 17 bases left between them. The CDR3 DNA sequence: TGTGCCAGCAGCTTAAGTTGGATGGCGCCCAGTGAGCAGTTCTTC. Amino acids: CASSLSWMAPSEQFF.

The chain employs TRBV2 and TRBJ2-7; D not resolved. V lost 3 bases and J 2 bases, leaving 2 bases between the germline ends. The germline V gene encodes CDR1 SNHLY and CDR2 FYNNEI. The CDR3 consists of 11 residues. In nucleotides, the CDR3 is TGTGCCAGCAGTGACGCCTACGAGCAGTACTTC. Amino acid sequence: CASSDAYEQYF.

The chain couples TRBV2 to TRBJ1-3; TRBD1 is a possible D gene (6 bases). The CDR3 is made up of 16 amino acids. The germline gives CDR1 SNHLY, CDR2 FYNNEI. The V and J ends lost 5 bases and 4 bases respectively, with 18 bases between them. DNA of the CDR3: TGTGCCAGCAGTAGGACAGTTGGGCTAGGGGGAAACACCATATATTTT. Translation gives CASSRTVGLGGNTIYF. The full variable domain, rest sourced from reference TRBV2 and TRBJ1-3, is EPEVTQTPSHQVTQMGQEVILRCVPISNHLYFYWYRQILGQKVEFLVSFYNNEISEKSEIFDDQFSVERPDGSNFTLKIRSTKLEDSAMYFCASSRTVGLGGNTIYFGEGSWLTVV.

V is TRBV10-1 and J is TRBJ2-3; maybe TRBD1 (5 bases). V lost 5 bases and J lost 0, with 12 bases in between. The CDR3 spans 15 residues. Germline loops: CDR1 WNHNN, CDR2 SYGVQD (reference sequence). In DNA, the CDR3 is TGCGCCAGCAGTCCGGACACCCTTAGCACAGATACGCAGTATTTT. This sequence encodes CASSPDTLSTDTQYF.

The chain carries TRBV10-1 and TRBJ1-5, with D unclear. The CDR3 has 13 amino acids. V was shortened by 6 bases and J by 7 bases, with 13 bases between the two germline ends. From germline, CDR1 is WNHNN and CDR2 SYGVQD (reference sequence). In DNA form, the CDR3 reads TGCGCCAGCAGCTCGGGTCCGGCGCAGCCCCAGCATTTT. Its translation is CASSSGPAQPQHF.

V gene TRBV5-4 combines with J gene TRBJ2-7, with 12 bases matching TRBD2. The germline V gene encodes CDR1 SGHNT and CDR2 YYREEE (reference sequence). After removal of 4 bases from V and 2 bases from J, the junction contained 4 bases not matched to a gene. The CDR3 has 15 residues. The CDR3 nucleotides are TGTGCCAGCAGCCCGACTAGCGGGAGAGCCTACGAGCAGTACTTC. Amino acid sequence: CASSPTSGRAYEQYF.

In its sample, this clone was seen once. The CDR3 region is CASSGGLAGPYEQYF. The CDR3 coding sequence is TGTGCCAGCAGCGGTGGACTAGCGGGACCGTACGAGCAGTACTTC. This rearrangement joins TRBV9 to TRBJ2-7; 12 nucleotides line up with TRBD2. The germline V gene encodes CDR1 SGDLS and CDR2 YYNGEE. This CDR3 spans 15 amino acids. V was pared by 3 bases and J by 4 bases, with 5 bases of the junction left unmatched.

This sequence joins TRBV3-1 (or the pseudogene TRBV3-2) and TRBJ2-1; TRBD2 agrees at 9 bases. The germline V gene encodes CDR1 LGHDT and CDR2 YNNKEL (reference sequence). This CDR3 has 17 amino acids. J was trimmed by 0 bases and V by 8 bases; bases with no gene match: 11. The CDR3 region is CASGGLAGQSSYNEQFF. CDR3 DNA sequence: TGTGCCAGCGGAGGGCTAGCGGGACAAAGCTCCTACAATGAGCAGTTCTTC.

Only a few counts were recorded for this clone. The chain employs TRBV7-9 and TRBJ2-3, with D possibly TRBD1 on 6 matching bases. The CDR3 length is 15 residues. V was clipped by 7 bases and J by 3 bases, with 17 bases between them. Germline lookup yields CDR1 SEHNR and CDR2 FQNEAQ (reference sequence). The CDR3 nucleotides read TGTGCCAGCACCATTGGACAGACCTGGACAGATACGCAGTATTTT. The encoded protein is CASTIGQTWTDTQYF. Full variable domain (outside the CDR3, taken from reference TRBV7-9 and TRBJ2-3): DTGVSQNPRHKITKRGQNVTFRCDPISEHNRLYWYRQTLGQGPEFLTYFQNEAQLEKSRLLSDRFSAERPKGSFSTLEIQRTEQGDSAMYLCASTIGQTWTDTQYFGPGTRLTVL.

The rearrangement joins TRBV3-1 (or the pseudogene TRBV3-2) to TRBJ2-4; 7 bases agree with TRBD1. This CDR3 has 13 amino acids. Trimming took 4 bases from V and 4 from J; bases not matched to a gene: 1. From germline, CDR1 is LGHDT and CDR2 YNNKEL (reference sequence). The CDR3 spells CASSPGQKNIQYF. The CDR3 DNA follows: TGTGCCAGCAGCCCGGGACAGAAAAACATTCAGTACTTC.